A single sample gave rise to the 20 T cell receptor beta chains below, sequenced in a study of blood T cell repertoires in COVID-19. Sequencing was performed with immunoSEQ multiplex PCR; in TCRdb, only in-frame clones are kept and a portion is missing. This table has about 190,000 clones, roughly four fifths appearing once. The sequenced sample was peripheral blood. These receptors originate from a woman aged 40 to 50 with acute or convalescent COVID-19.

V and J are TRBV28 and TRBJ2-7; D possibly corresponds to TRBD1 (6 bases). Germline loops: CDR1 MDHEN, CDR2 SYDVKM. With 5 bases removed from V and 2 bases from J, the gap between germline ends came to 10 bases. The CDR3 is 13 residues long. The CDR3 nucleotides read TGTGCCAGCAGTCCGGGACATCCCTACGAGCAGTACTTC. Its translation is CASSPGHPYEQYF.

The rearrangement joins TRBV11-2 to TRBJ2-5, with a possible D match to TRBD2 (6 bases). The V end lost 3 bases, the J end lost 4 bases, and 18 bases lay between the germline ends. Germline V gives CDR1 SGHAT, CDR2 FQNNGV. The CDR3 extends over 16 amino acids. The DNA for the CDR3 is TGTGCCAGCAGCTTTGGTGGGAGGAACGGGAGAGAGACCCAGTACTTC. Translated: CASSFGGRNGRETQYF.

This chain links TRBV4-2 with TRBJ1-5; the match to TRBD1 covers 8 bases. CDR3 length: 16 residues. V was clipped by 2 bases and J by 5 bases; unmatched bases: 8. The germline V gene encodes CDR1 LGHNA and CDR2 YNFKEQ. CDR3 bases: TGTGCCAGCAGCCAACAGACAGGGGAAGGGGATCAGCCCCAGCATTTT. It translates to CASSQQTGEGDQPQHF.

J is TRBJ1-1 and V is TRBV30; weak D call: TRBD1 (6 bases). CDR1 and CDR2 (germline): GTSNPN, SVGIG (reference sequence). The CDR3 has 12 amino acids. V was clipped by 5 bases and J by 7 bases, with 14 bases between them. The CDR3 region has the DNA TGTGCCTGGTCCTGGGAGGGGGTTGAAGCTTTCTTT. This gives the protein CAWSWEGVEAFF.

The rearrangement uses TRBV12-3 or TRBV12-4 and TRBJ1-3; D is undetermined. This CDR3 is 13 amino acids long. V lost 5 bases to trimming and J lost 9 bases, with 14 bases between them. CDR3 amino acids: CASSPPGKATIYF. The CDR3 DNA is TGTGCCAGCAGTCCCCCGGGAAAGGCCACCATATATTTT.

The chain recombines TRBV2 with TRBJ1-4; no clear D. Trimming took 5 bases from V and 8 from J, leaving 15 bases between them. This CDR3 spans 14 amino acids. Germline assignment: CDR1 SNHLY and CDR2 FYNNEI. CDR3 sequence (DNA): TGTGCCAGCAGTTCGGGCCCCCGGGAGGAAAAACTGTTTTTT. It encodes CASSSGPREEKLFF.

In DNA form, the CDR3 reads TGCAGCGCCGTCCGGGACAGGGATAACACTGAAGCTTTCTTT. It encodes CSAVRDRDNTEAFF. V is TRBV29-1 and J is TRBJ1-1; TRBD1 matches 9 bases. There are 14 residues in the CDR3. The V segment lost 7 bases and the J segment 2 bases; nucleotides outside the gene matches: 8. Looked up from germline, CDR1 is SQVTM and CDR2 is ANQGSEA.

This chain joins TRBV20-1 and TRBJ1-5; D is unclear. Germline V CDR1 and CDR2: DFQATT, SNEGSKA (reference sequence). This CDR3 spans 13 amino acids. Trimming pared 3 bases from V and 5 bases from J, leaving 11 bases between. Here the CDR3 reads CSASPRGYQPQHF. The CDR3 DNA follows: TGCAGTGCTAGTCCCAGAGGTTATCAGCCCCAGCATTTT.

The chain combines TRBV9 with TRBJ2-3, with TRBD2 as a possible D gene (5 bases). The length of the CDR3 is 15 residues. V was pared by 2 bases and J by 0 bases, with 10 bases between. CDR1 and CDR2 from the germline V gene are SGDLS and YYNGEE. The chain's CDR3 is CASSVQAASTDTQYF. The CDR3 bases are TGTGCCAGCAGCGTCCAAGCGGCGAGCACAGATACGCAGTATTTT.

This clone was seen a handful of times. The chain links TRBV19 to TRBJ1-5, with D maybe TRBD1 (6 bases). The V end was cut by 4 bases, the J end by 0 bases, with 10 bases between. Germline CDR1 reads LNHDA; CDR2 reads SQIVND (reference sequence). The CDR3 totals 15 residues. CDR3 amino acids: CASSRRGGSNQPQHF. The CDR3 DNA reads as TGTGCCAGTAGTAGAAGAGGGGGTAGCAATCAGCCCCAGCATTTT.

The rearrangement links TRBV6-1 to TRBJ2-5, with D tentatively TRBD2 (6 bases). The V end lost 1 base, the J end lost 3 bases, and 9 bases lay between the germline ends. The V gene's germline CDR1 is MNHNS and CDR2 SASEGT. The CDR3 is 14 amino acids. CDR3 residues: CASSEGASEETQYF. The CDR3 coding sequence is TGTGCCAGCAGTGAAGGGGCTAGCGAAGAGACCCAGTACTTC.

In its sample, this clone was seen once. The V gene is TRBV30, the J gene TRBJ2-3; D is undetermined. Germline-derived CDR1 and CDR2 are GTSNPN and SVGIG (reference sequence). The CDR3 consists of 15 residues. Trimming cost V 1 base and J 4 bases, with 15 bases left between them. CDR3 region: CAWSGARFMADTQYF. Written as DNA, the CDR3 is TGTGCCTGGAGTGGGGCGCGATTCATGGCAGATACGCAGTATTTT.

The chain couples TRBV2 to TRBJ1-4; 7 positions match TRBD1. The CDR3 contains 14 residues. CDR1 and CDR2 from the germline V gene are SNHLY and FYNNEI. J gave up 3 bases and V 6 bases, and 4 bases lay outside the gene matches. The CDR3: CASRQGLSNEKLFF. CDR3 coding DNA: TGTGCCAGCAGACAGGGGTTATCTAATGAAAAACTGTTTTTT.

V usage is TRBV5-1 and J usage is TRBJ2-2; 7 nucleotides agree with TRBD2. Germline loops: CDR1 SGHRS, CDR2 YFSETQ. After removal of 3 bases from V and 5 bases from J, the junction contained 4 bases not matched to a gene. The CDR3 covers 14 residues. CDR3 loop: CASSWASGTGELFF. CDR3 bases: TGCGCCAGCAGCTGGGCTAGCGGAACCGGGGAGCTGTTTTTT.

The chain carries TRBV9 and TRBJ2-7, with D possibly being TRBD2 (6 bases). V dropped 4 bases and J dropped 0 bases, with 14 bases sitting between them. The CDR3 has 15 amino acids. Germline V gene data show CDR1 as SGDLS and CDR2 as YYNGEE. The CDR3 here is CASSPRLGRSYEQYF. DNA for the CDR3: TGTGCCAGCAGCCCGCGACTAGGTCGCTCCTACGAGCAGTACTTC.

The V and J genes are TRBV2 and TRBJ2-7; TRBD2 might be the D (5 bases). This CDR3 has 13 amino acids. The germline V and J ends were trimmed by 8 bases and 4 bases, with 15 bases remaining between them. CDR1 is SNHLY and CDR2 is FYNNEI in the germline V gene. CDR3 amino acids: CASWASFEYEQYF. The DNA of the CDR3 is TGTGCCAGCTGGGCTAGCTTCGAATACGAGCAGTACTTC.

The chain links TRBV18 to TRBJ1-1, with a possible D match to TRBD1 (5 bases). V was trimmed by 2 bases and J by 3 bases, leaving 13 bases between them. Germline CDR1 KGHSH, CDR2 LQKENI. This CDR3 comprises 15 residues. The CDR3 coding sequence is TGTGCCAGCTCACCATTATCCGCCAGGGACACTGAAGCTTTCTTT. Protein sequence: CASSPLSARDTEAFF.

The gene calls are TRBV27 and TRBJ1-2; D remains unclear. The germline V gene encodes CDR1 MNHEY and CDR2 SMNVEV (reference sequence). This CDR3 region has 13 residues. V dropped 6 bases and J dropped 8 bases, with 16 bases sitting between them. CDR3 in DNA: TGTGCCAGCAGCACTTTCGCGGGTCGGGGCTACACCTTC. Residues: CASSTFAGRGYTF.

This clone qualifies as large. The chain links TRBV28 to TRBJ1-2; 8 bases map to TRBD1. J lost 5 bases, V lost 5 bases, and 19 bases had no gene match. The CDR3 covers 18 residues. Germline CDR1 is MDHEN and CDR2 is SYDVKM. The CDR3 region has the DNA TGTGCCAGCAGTCTCCTCCGGGACAGGAGTCATTCCAGATATGGCTACACCTTC. Translated: CASSLLRDRSHSRYGYTF.

The chain recombines TRBV3-1 (or the pseudogene TRBV3-2) with TRBJ2-1, with a weak D call TRBD2 (6 bases). Germline CDR1 and CDR2: LGHDT and YNNKEL (reference sequence). The CDR3 loop spans 15 amino acids. Trimming cost V 4 bases and J 10 bases, with 20 bases left between them. Here the CDR3 DNA reads TGTGCCAGCAGCCCACCAAGCCGTCTAGCGCTGGAGCAGTTCTTC. This encodes CASSPPSRLALEQFF.